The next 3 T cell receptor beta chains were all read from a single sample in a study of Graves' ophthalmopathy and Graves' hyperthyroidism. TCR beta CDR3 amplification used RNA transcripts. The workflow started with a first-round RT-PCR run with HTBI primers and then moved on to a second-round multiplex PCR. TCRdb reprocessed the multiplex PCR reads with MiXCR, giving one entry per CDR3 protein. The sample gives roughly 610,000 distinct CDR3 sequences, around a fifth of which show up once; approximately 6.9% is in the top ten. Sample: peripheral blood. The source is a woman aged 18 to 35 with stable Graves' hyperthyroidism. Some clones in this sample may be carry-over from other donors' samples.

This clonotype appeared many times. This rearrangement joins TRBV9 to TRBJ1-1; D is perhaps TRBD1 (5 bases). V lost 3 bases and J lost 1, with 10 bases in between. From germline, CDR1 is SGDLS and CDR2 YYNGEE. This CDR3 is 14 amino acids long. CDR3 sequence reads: CASSERQKNTEAFF. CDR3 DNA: TGTGCCAGCAGCGAACGACAGAAGAACACTGAAGCTTTCTTT. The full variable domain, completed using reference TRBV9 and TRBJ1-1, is DSGVTQTPKHLITATGQRVTLRCSPRSGDLSVYWYQQSLDQGLQFLIQYYNGEERAKGNILERFSAQQFPDLHSELNLSSLELGDSALYFCASSERQKNTEAFFGQGTRLTVV.

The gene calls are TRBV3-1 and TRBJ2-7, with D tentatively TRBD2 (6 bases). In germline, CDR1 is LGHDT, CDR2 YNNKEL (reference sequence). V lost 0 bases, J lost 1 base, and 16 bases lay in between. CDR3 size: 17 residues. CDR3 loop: CASSQDSPRGISYEQYF. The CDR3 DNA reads TGTGCCAGCAGCCAAGATTCCCCGCGGGGCATATCCTACGAGCAGTACTTC.

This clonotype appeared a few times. The CDR3, as DNA: TGCAGTGCTAGAGACACAGGGTTACCCCTCCACTTT. Translated: CSARDTGLPLHF. The genes are TRBV20-1 and TRBJ1-6, with D perhaps matching TRBD1 (6 bases). V dropped 0 bases and J dropped 12 bases, with 9 bases sitting between them. Germline CDR1 DFQATT, CDR2 SNEGSKA (reference sequence). CDR3 length equals 12 residues.